Below are 21 T cell receptor beta chains sequenced from a single sample in a study of T cells in Graves' hyperthyroidism and ophthalmopathy (dated by TCRdb to the late 2010s). The receptor library was made with multiplex PCR. The sequencing machine was an Illumina HiSeq 2000. The TCR beta CDR3 regions were amplified from RNA transcripts. For the first round of RT-PCR on the TCR CDR3, the HTBI primer set was used together with the Qiagen OneStep RT-PCR kit. TCRdb redid the processing of the public reads, applying fastp at Q25 and MiXCR, and retained in-frame beta chains. CDR3 protein sequences are deduplicated, and each keeps its most common genes and DNA. The sample table shows about 640,000 distinct CDR3 sequences, and around 21% are seen once. Around a third of the sample is in the top ten clones. The sequencing sample was made of blood. These receptors all come from a man aged 25 to 40 with Graves' ophthalmopathy.

This clonotype was counted a few times. The V and J genes are TRBV13 and TRBJ1-2; 8 nucleotides agree with TRBD1. The J segment lost 5 bases and the V segment lost 3 bases, leaving 8 bases of the junction unmatched. This CDR3 contains 15 residues. Per germline, CDR1 PRHDT and CDR2 FYEKMQ (reference sequence). The CDR3 spells CASSFRDRRMYGYTF. The CDR3 DNA reads TGTGCCAGCAGCTTCCGGGACAGGAGAATGTATGGCTACACCTTC. The full variable domain, in which reference TRBV13 and TRBJ1-2 provide the parts outside the CDR3, is AAGVIQSPRHLIKEKRETATLKCYPIPRHDTVYWYQQGPGQDPQFLISFYEKMQSDKGSIPDRFSAQQFSDYHSELNMSSLELGDSALYFCASSFRDRRMYGYTFGSGTRLTVV.

This sequence joins TRBV7-9 and TRBJ2-7, with D uncertain. Germline CDR1 reads SEHNR; CDR2 reads FQNEAQ (reference sequence). The CDR3 has 12 amino acids. V lost 5 bases to trimming and J lost 9 bases, with 14 bases between them. The CDR3, as DNA: TGTGCCAGCAGCCCTCAGACCCACCTGCAGTACTTC. Translation: CASSPQTHLQYF.

This clonotype has just one count. V and J are TRBV5-1 and TRBJ2-7, with unresolved D. The CDR3 covers 11 residues. V lost 7 bases and J 4 bases, leaving 9 bases between the germline ends. Germline V CDR1 and CDR2: SGHRS, YFSETQ. CDR3 region: CASGLDYEQYF. The CDR3 nucleotides read TGCGCCAGCGGCCTGGATTACGAGCAGTACTTC.

The chain uses TRBV7-2 and TRBJ1-5; D uncertain. Germline V lookup: CDR1 SGHTA, CDR2 FQGNSA. The CDR3 is made up of 14 amino acids. V was clipped by 5 bases and J by 5 bases, with 13 bases between them. The CDR3 sequence: CASSLKVGDQPQHF. CDR3 DNA: TGTGCCAGCAGCCTCAAGGTTGGTGATCAGCCCCAGCATTTT.

The V gene is TRBV7-2, the J gene TRBJ1-5; D is ambiguous. Germline V gives CDR1 SGHTA, CDR2 FQGNSA. CDR3 length: 13 residues. Trimming left V 1 base short and J 5 bases short, with 6 bases between. As DNA, the CDR3 is TGTGCCAGCAGCTTAGTAGACGATCAGCCCCAGCATTTT. This encodes CASSLVDDQPQHF.

The J gene is TRBJ2-5, the V gene TRBV6-1; D remains ambiguous. Germline V gene sequence: CDR1 MNHNS, CDR2 SASEGT. The CDR3 contains 13 residues. V dropped 6 bases and J dropped 4 bases, with 12 bases sitting between them. The DNA of the CDR3 is TGTGCCAGCAGGATGAAGGGTGGAGAGACCCAGTACTTC. It codes for CASRMKGGETQYF.

The rearrangement joins TRBV28 to TRBJ2-7; tentatively, D is TRBD1 (6 bases). The CDR3 contains 14 residues. CDR1 and CDR2 (germline): MDHEN, SYDVKM. Trimming left V 5 bases short and J 2 bases short, with 13 bases between. CDR3 amino acids: CASSLRGYTYEQYF. In DNA, the CDR3 is TGTGCCAGCAGTCTCAGGGGCTACACCTACGAGCAGTACTTC.

This chain uses TRBV5-1 with TRBJ2-1; 9 bases line up with TRBD2. This CDR3 has 16 residues. Germline CDR1 SGHRS, CDR2 YFSETQ. The V and J ends lost 4 bases and 2 bases, in that order; junction bases with no gene match: 7. CDR3 amino acids: CASSPTSGPPYNEQFF. The CDR3 nucleotides read TGCGCCAGCAGCCCGACTAGCGGTCCCCCCTACAATGAGCAGTTCTTC.

This clonotype appeared many times. The chain uses TRBV11-3 and TRBJ2-1; the match to TRBD2 covers 7 bases. This CDR3 is built from 15 residues. The V gene end was trimmed by 2 bases and the J gene end by 8 bases; junction bases not matched to a gene: 9. Germline lookup yields CDR1 SGHNT and CDR2 YENEEA. The chain's CDR3 is CASSLSGTISHEQFF. CDR3 nucleotide sequence: TGTGCCAGCAGCTTATCCGGGACTATATCCCATGAGCAGTTCTTC.

In this sample, this clonotype turned up many times. The chain links TRBV6-1 to TRBJ2-7; possible D gene TRBD1, 6 bases. Germline loops: CDR1 MNHNS, CDR2 SASEGT. Trimming left V 3 bases short and J 2 bases short, with 8 bases between. This CDR3 spans 13 amino acids. The DNA of the CDR3 is TGTGCCAGCAGTGAGGGGGCCACCTACGAGCAGTACTTC. This encodes CASSEGATYEQYF.

In its sample, this clonotype was seen many times. The rearrangement uses TRBV20-1 and TRBJ2-1, with TRBD2 matching 10 bases. CDR1 and CDR2 from the germline V gene are DFQATT and SNEGSKA (reference sequence). The CDR3 is made up of 13 amino acids. The CDR3 is CSPLSGRLNEQFF. DNA of the CDR3: TGCAGCCCACTTAGCGGGAGGCTCAATGAGCAGTTCTTC.

This clonotype was seen repeatedly, ten times or more. J is TRBJ2-3 and V is TRBV28, with D perhaps matching TRBD2 (6 bases). Germline V gene sequence: CDR1 MDHEN, CDR2 SYDVKM. The CDR3 sequence is 14 residues long. The V gene lost 5 bases and the J gene lost 3 bases, with 12 bases spanning the gap. The CDR3 sequence is CASSARAGTDTQYF. Here the CDR3 DNA reads TGTGCCAGCAGTGCGCGGGCGGGGACAGATACGCAGTATTTT.

This clonotype has at least ten counts. The gene calls are TRBV6-1 and TRBJ1-2; tentatively, D is TRBD1 (6 bases). Germline lookup yields CDR1 MNHNS and CDR2 SASEGT. The CDR3 is 12 amino acids. Trimming cost V 6 bases and J 4 bases, with 9 bases left between them. DNA for the CDR3: TGTGCCAGCAGACAGGGCTCCTATGGCTACACCTTC. It yields the protein CASRQGSYGYTF.

The sample holds many counts of this clonotype. The chain couples TRBV7-2 to TRBJ2-3; perhaps TRBD1 as D (6 bases). This CDR3 has 14 residues. Per the germline V gene, CDR1 is SGHTA and CDR2 is FQGNSA. Trimming left V 5 bases short and J 7 bases short, with 16 bases between. The CDR3 here is CASSADRIVNTQYF. The CDR3 DNA sequence: TGTGCCAGCAGCGCAGACAGGATTGTAAATACGCAGTATTTT.

Many counts were recorded for this clonotype. V gene TRBV20-1 combines with J gene TRBJ2-7; the D is unclear. In germline, CDR1 is DFQATT, CDR2 SNEGSKA (reference sequence). CDR3 size: 15 residues. V shed 0 bases and J shed 6 bases, with 18 bases lying between them. The CDR3 nucleotides are TGCAGTGCTAGAGATACACGGGCTTTACCTTTCGAGCAGTACTTC. Translating it yields CSARDTRALPFEQYF.

V gene TRBV30 combines with J gene TRBJ2-5; D gene uncertain. V lost 2 bases, J lost 0 bases, and 16 bases lay in between. The CDR3 is made up of 16 amino acids. The germline gives CDR1 GTSNPN, CDR2 SVGIG (reference sequence). The chain's CDR3 is CAWSIFSRTYQETQYF. CDR3 DNA sequence: TGTGCCTGGAGTATCTTTTCGCGGACGTACCAAGAGACCCAGTACTTC.

This clonotype has more than one count but fewer than ten. This chain connects TRBV18 to TRBJ1-1; D gene uncertain. Germline V gives CDR1 KGHSH, CDR2 LQKENI. This CDR3 is built from 15 residues. The ends were cut back, 3 bases at V and 1 base at J, with 12 bases in the middle. The CDR3 loop is CASSPPGQQNTEAFF. CDR3 DNA: TGTGCCAGCTCACCCCCGGGCCAGCAGAACACTGAAGCTTTCTTT.

Ten or more counts support this clonotype. The chain links TRBV15 to TRBJ1-1, with unresolved D. The germline V gene has CDR1 LNHNV and CDR2 YYDKDF (reference sequence). CDR3 size: 15 residues. Trimming removed 0 bases at V and 1 base at J, with 9 bases between. Here the CDR3 DNA reads TGTGCCACCAGCAGAGATTTCAGCCGGAACACTGAAGCTTTCTTT. Translating it yields CATSRDFSRNTEAFF.

The CDR3 region is CAGKGSSLNTEAFF. The CDR3 DNA reads as TGTGCCGGAAAGGGTAGCAGCTTGAACACTGAAGCTTTCTTT. V usage is TRBV6-1 and J usage is TRBJ1-1; no reliable D call. V was cut by 11 bases and J by 0 bases, with 16 bases left in between. Germline CDR1 is MNHNS and CDR2 is SASEGT. The CDR3 is made up of 14 amino acids.

Only a few counts were recorded for this clonotype. This rearrangement joins TRBV29-1 to TRBJ2-3, with D perhaps TRBD2 (6 bases). V was pared by 4 bases and J by 0 bases, with 11 bases between. There are 14 residues in the CDR3. Looked up from germline, CDR1 is SQVTM and CDR2 is ANQGSEA. CDR3 DNA: TGCAGCGTTGGGAGTGGGGGGAGCACAGATACGCAGTATTTT. Protein sequence: CSVGSGGSTDTQYF.

This clonotype was counted at least ten times. The chain combines TRBV7-3 with TRBJ2-1, with a possible D match to TRBD2 (6 bases). V was pared by 6 bases and J by 8 bases, with 23 bases between. The CDR3 is made up of 16 amino acids. CDR1 is SGHTA and CDR2 is FQGTGA in the germline V gene. Written as DNA, the CDR3 is TGTGCCAGCAGTCCCACGCCCTCTAGCGCGCACCATGAGCAGTTCTTC. This translates into CASSPTPSSAHHEQFF. Using reference TRBV7-3 and TRBJ2-1 for the parts outside the CDR3, the full variable domain is GAGVSQTPSNKVTEKGKYVELRCDPISGHTALYWYRQSLGQGPEFLIYFQGTGAADDSGLPNDRFFAVRPEGSVSTLKIQRTERGDSAVYLCASSPTPSSAHHEQFFGPGTRLTVL.